The 25 T cell receptor beta chains below come from one sample, sequenced in a study of Ad26.COV2.S vaccination and SARS-CoV-2 variants (dated by TCRdb to the early 2020s). The treatment or condition tag for this specimen amounts to: 15 to 20 received Ad26.COV2.S at low or high dose, single or two shots; 5 received placebo; per-sample allocation not given. For vaccine and placebo recipients, the sequenced repertoires came from samples collected on day 63 after the first injection. Receptor amplification or capture employed the immunoSEQ multiplex PCR assay. Imported from immuneACCESS, the table was reduced by TCRdb to in-frame sequences with V and J called. These copies leave out some clones; in studies compared against another copy, an unresolved V gene accounts for under half, and the cause of the remainder is not known. The sample table contains 350,000 to 500,000 clones; only one count was recorded for 75% to 95% of them. Together, the top ten hold 12% of the sample.

The source material was peripheral blood, sampled in a trial of Ad26.COV2.S vaccine versus placebo. The origin of the receptors is a person aged 18-60 years who received the Ad26.COV2.S COVID-19 vaccine or a placebo.

The chain links TRBV5-6 to TRBJ1-2, with no clear D. Germline assignment: CDR1 SGHDT and CDR2 YYEEEE. V lost 0 bases and J lost 4, with 7 bases in between. This CDR3 region has 13 residues. The CDR3 region is CASSLVASYGYTF. CDR3 DNA sequence: TGTGCCAGCAGCTTGGTTGCCAGCTATGGCTACACCTTC.

This rearrangement joins TRBV3-1 (or the pseudogene TRBV3-2) to TRBJ2-1; possible D gene TRBD2, 5 bases. Germline V gene lookup returns CDR1 LGHDT and CDR2 YNNKEL (reference sequence). V dropped 4 bases and J dropped 6 bases, with 16 bases sitting between them. CDR3 length: 15 residues. The CDR3 DNA follows: TGTGCCAGCAGCCTTAGTGGACCCAGCGGCAATGAGCAGTTCTTC. This codes for CASSLSGPSGNEQFF.

The chain links TRBV4-3 to TRBJ2-5; tentative D call: TRBD2 (6 bases). Germline lookup yields CDR1 LGHNA and CDR2 YSLEER. The CDR3 length is 15 residues. V lost 2 bases and J lost 5, with 15 bases in between. Here the CDR3 reads CASSQRVASAETQYF. The DNA of the CDR3 is TGCGCCAGCAGCCAAAGGGTGGCTAGCGCGGAGACCCAGTACTTC.

CDR3: CASSIGKGEAFF. CDR3 DNA sequence: TGTGCCAGTAGTATAGGAAAGGGGGAAGCTTTCTTT. The chain links TRBV19 to TRBJ1-1, with D possibly matching TRBD1 (5 bases). V lost 1 base and J lost 8, with 8 bases in between. Per the germline V gene, CDR1 is LNHDA and CDR2 is SQIVND (reference sequence). The CDR3 consists of 12 residues. Full variable domain (remainder filled in from reference TRBV19 and TRBJ1-1): DGGITQSPKYLFRKEGQNVTLSCEQNLNHDAMYWYRQDPGQGLRLIYYSQIVNDFQKGDIAEGYSVSREKKESFPLTVTSAQKNPTAFYLCASSIGKGEAFFGQGTRLTVV.

J is TRBJ2-5 and V is TRBV6-2 or TRBV6-3; D is uncertain. The germline gives CDR1 MNHEY, CDR2 SVGEGT. The CDR3 spans 12 residues. Trimming removed 4 bases at V and 3 bases at J, with 6 bases between. CDR3 loop: CASSLIKETQYF. Written as DNA, the CDR3 is TGTGCCAGCAGTTTAATTAAAGAGACCCAGTACTTC.

This clone was seen just once. This chain links TRBV27 with TRBJ2-3; 10 bases match TRBD2. Germline V lookup: CDR1 MNHEY, CDR2 SMNVEV (reference sequence). The CDR3 length is 19 residues. V lost 7 bases to trimming and J lost 4 bases; unmatched junction nucleotides: 20. DNA of the CDR3: TGTGCCAGCACCTTGACCCCCTTTTTGAGCGGGAGGGCCTCAGATACGCAGTATTTT. Its protein product is CASTLTPFLSGRASDTQYF.

The V call is TRBV27, the J call TRBJ1-5; possible D gene TRBD1, 5 bases. V gave up 4 bases and J gave up 9 bases, with 13 bases separating them. Germline V gene lookup returns CDR1 MNHEY and CDR2 SMNVEV (reference sequence). The CDR3 has 13 residues. CDR3 sequence: CASSSAGLGPQHF. CDR3 DNA sequence: TGTGCCAGCAGTTCCGCAGGGCTAGGGCCCCAGCATTTT.

The chain joins TRBV11-2 to TRBJ2-7; no clear D. This CDR3 has 15 residues. Germline V lookup: CDR1 SGHAT, CDR2 FQNNGV. With 2 bases removed from V and 6 bases from J, the gap between germline ends came to 17 bases. CDR3 sequence: CASSLQSLGKGEQYF. The CDR3 region has the DNA TGTGCCAGCAGCTTACAGAGCCTAGGGAAGGGCGAGCAGTACTTC.

The chain uses TRBV5-5 and TRBJ2-7; 7 positions match TRBD2. Looked up from germline, CDR1 is SGHKS and CDR2 is YYEKEE (reference sequence). Trimming cost V 4 bases and J 0 bases; bases outside gene matches: 7. The CDR3 is made up of 15 amino acids. CDR3 DNA: TGTGCCAGCAGCACTAGCGTGCCCGCCTCCTACGAGCAGTACTTC. This translates into CASSTSVPASYEQYF.

The rearrangement links TRBV27 to TRBJ2-3; TRBD2 agrees at 10 bases. CDR1 MNHEY and CDR2 SMNVEV come from the germline V gene (reference sequence). CDR3 length equals 16 residues. V was clipped by 7 bases and J by 4 bases; unmatched bases: 11. The CDR3 loop is CASTLAGEGTPDTQYF. The CDR3 DNA is TGTGCCAGCACCCTAGCGGGAGAAGGGACCCCAGATACGCAGTATTTT.

This chain connects TRBV5-4 to TRBJ1-2; D remains unclear. V lost 3 bases and J 3 bases, leaving 18 bases between the germline ends. CDR1 is SGHNT and CDR2 is YYREEE in the germline V gene (reference sequence). CDR3 length: 16 amino acids. The CDR3 spells CASSSPLVRGDYGYTF. DNA of the CDR3: TGTGCCAGCAGCTCCCCATTGGTCCGCGGGGACTATGGCTACACCTTC.

This chain connects TRBV5-4 to TRBJ2-3, with 10 bases lining up with TRBD1. Germline CDR1 is SGHNT and CDR2 is YYREEE (reference sequence). With 5 bases clipped from V and 5 bases from J, the junction kept 17 bases outside the gene matches. This CDR3 region has 18 residues. The CDR3 sequence is CASRTLISGTGVGDTQYF. The DNA of the CDR3 is TGTGCCAGCAGAACCTTGATCTCCGGGACAGGGGTGGGAGATACGCAGTATTTT.

The rearrangement joins TRBV6-5 to TRBJ2-1, with D hard to call. CDR1 is MNHEY and CDR2 is SVGAGI in the germline V gene. This CDR3 has 15 residues. The ends were cut back, 6 bases at V and 5 bases at J, with 17 bases in the middle. The CDR3 protein is CASSHRPRSHNEQFF. DNA for the CDR3: TGTGCCAGCAGCCACCGACCGAGGTCTCACAATGAGCAGTTCTTC.

This rearrangement joins TRBV27 to TRBJ1-1, with 8 bases aligning to TRBD1. This CDR3 comprises 15 residues. The V gene's germline CDR1 is MNHEY and CDR2 SMNVEV (reference sequence). V trimming: 6 bases; J trimming: 4 bases; junction bases outside the gene matches: 10. The CDR3 loop reads CASSSGDTGGTEAFF. The CDR3 region has the DNA TGTGCCAGCAGCTCCGGAGATACAGGGGGCACTGAAGCTTTCTTT.

The chain is built from TRBV12-3 or TRBV12-4 and TRBJ1-6, with unresolved D. The CDR3 runs 12 residues. V was cut by 3 bases and J by 8 bases, with 5 bases left in between. CDR3 in DNA: TGTGCCAGCAGTTTTACCTATTCACCCCTCCACTTT. As protein: CASSFTYSPLHF.

The rearrangement joins TRBV6-5 to TRBJ2-2, with 7 positions matching TRBD1. The CDR3 is 15 amino acids. V shed 4 bases, J shed 4 bases, and the junction held 6 bases outside the gene matches. Looked up from germline, CDR1 is MNHEY and CDR2 is SVGAGI. The CDR3 nucleotides read TGTGCCAGCAGTTCCTTGGACAGGTTCACCGGGGAGCTGTTTTTT. Translated: CASSSLDRFTGELFF.

The chain couples TRBV3-1 (or the pseudogene TRBV3-2) to TRBJ1-2; TRBD1 might be the D (6 bases). The CDR3 runs to 13 residues. Germline CDR1 reads LGHDT; CDR2 reads YNNKEL (reference sequence). Trimming shortened V by 2 bases and J by 11 bases, and 15 bases separated the two germline ends. The CDR3 DNA is TGTGCCAGCAGCCAATTGGGCAGGGGAAGGTACACCTTC. This codes for CASSQLGRGRYTF.

This clone was seen just once. V and J are TRBV10-3 and TRBJ1-2; D remains unclear. The CDR3 has 12 residues. CDR1 and CDR2 from the germline V gene are ENHRY and SYGVKD. V was shortened by 2 bases and J by 7 bases, with 8 bases between the two germline ends. In nucleotides, the CDR3 is TGTGCCATCAGTGAGGGATTAGGTGGCTACACCTTC. Its protein product is CAISEGLGGYTF.

This sequence joins TRBV6-4 and TRBJ2-5; the match to TRBD2 covers 10 bases. This CDR3 has 18 amino acids. Germline V gene sequence: CDR1 MRHNA, CDR2 SNTAGT. Losses at the gene ends were 0 bases for V and 4 bases for J; bases not matched to a gene: 11. The CDR3 region has the DNA TGTGCCAGCAGTGACTCTAAGCGGGAGGGCCTTCAGCGAGAGACCCAGTACTTC. It codes for CASSDSKREGLQRETQYF.

In this sample, this clone turned up once. In nucleotides, the CDR3 is TGTGCCAGCAGTGGGTCCGGACTAGGCAATGAGCAGTTCTTC. Residues: CASSGSGLGNEQFF. The V call is TRBV25-1, the J call TRBJ2-1; 7 nucleotides agree with TRBD2. The ends lost 4 bases at V and 6 bases at J; junction bases unmatched: 6. CDR1 is MGHDK, CDR2 SYGVNS, per germline. The CDR3 spans 14 residues.

This chain links TRBV10-2 with TRBJ2-7; maybe TRBD2 (5 bases). CDR3 length equals 13 residues. Per germline, CDR1 WSHSY and CDR2 SAAADI. The V end lost 6 bases, the J end lost 1 base, and 10 bases lay between the germline ends. The DNA of the CDR3 is TGCGCCAGCAGCAGAACTAGGTCCTACGAGCAGTACTTC. This sequence encodes CASSRTRSYEQYF.

The CDR3 DNA reads TGTGCCAGCAGCTTAAGATCGGCTAGCGCGAACACCGGGGAGCTGTTTTTT. Residues: CASSLRSASANTGELFF. This rearrangement joins TRBV7-9 to TRBJ2-2; D perhaps matches TRBD2 (6 bases). Germline V gene lookup returns CDR1 SEHNR and CDR2 FQNEAQ (reference sequence). The V gene lost 2 bases and the J gene lost 0 bases, with 13 bases spanning the gap. The CDR3 covers 17 residues.

The rearrangement joins TRBV7-3 to TRBJ2-3; unclear D gene. Germline values: CDR1 SGHTA, CDR2 FQGTGA. There are 17 residues in the CDR3. V was pared by 3 bases and J by 2 bases, with 18 bases between. This CDR3 is CASSLEHSELDTDTQYF. The CDR3 nucleotides are TGTGCCAGCAGCTTGGAACACTCGGAACTCGACACAGATACGCAGTATTTT.

A remark on this clone: The same CDR3 is also encoded by other DNA sequences in this sample. V is TRBV7-9 and J is TRBJ2-7, with 10 bases aligning to TRBD1. The V gene end was trimmed by 4 bases and the J gene end by 2 bases; junction bases not matched to a gene: 5. Germline-derived CDR1 and CDR2 are SEHNR and FQNEAQ (reference sequence). CDR3 length: 15 amino acids. CDR3 in DNA: TGTGCCAGCAGCTCACCGGGACAGGGGACCTACGAGCAGTACTTC. Protein: CASSSPGQGTYEQYF. Variable domain in full (rest from reference TRBV7-9 and TRBJ2-7): DTGVSQNPRHKITKRGQNVTFRCDPISEHNRLYWYRQTLGQGPEFLTYFQNEAQLEKSRLLSDRFSAERPKGSFSTLEIQRTEQGDSAMYLCASSSPGQGTYEQYFGPGTRLTVT.

V usage is TRBV27 and J usage is TRBJ1-2; possible D gene TRBD1, 5 bases. CDR3 length: 16 amino acids. The V gene's germline CDR1 is MNHEY and CDR2 SMNVEV (reference sequence). Trimming removed 0 bases from V and 4 bases from J, with 15 bases in between. The CDR3 region is CASSLSFGGISYGYTF. The CDR3 DNA is TGTGCCAGCAGTTTATCTTTTGGGGGTATAAGCTATGGCTACACCTTC.